Presented here are 8 T cell receptor beta chains from one specimen sequenced in a study of regulatory T cells in long-lasting Graves disease. Libraries of TCR beta came from iRepertoire HTBI primers plus Arm-PCR of CDR3 regions. MiXCR, run by TCRdb on the multiplex PCR reads, gives a single entry per CDR3 protein. The profile shows 600,000 to 800,000 distinct CDR3 sequences, 25% to 35% of them singletons. Time point meaning: persistent/refractory GD, antithyroid drugs over 5 years with positive TRAb. From RNA extracted from PBMCs, the TCR library was made. Sequencing was performed on peripheral blood mononuclear cells (PBMCs), taken when the disease was refractory, from a patient treated with antithyroid drugs. These receptors were obtained from a female donor with Graves disease.

This clonotype was observed a handful of times. This chain connects TRBV12-5 to TRBJ1-1, with TRBD1 matching over 8 bases. V was clipped by 5 bases and J by 0 bases; unmatched bases: 5. Germline loops: CDR1 LGHNT, CDR2 FRNRAP. The length of the CDR3 is 15 residues. CDR3 nucleotide sequence: TGTGCTAGTGGTCCCTCGGGACAGGTGAACACTGAAGCTTTCTTT. Translating gives CASGPSGQVNTEAFF.

This clonotype was counted at least ten times. This chain uses TRBV6-2 or TRBV6-3 with TRBJ2-5, with TRBD2 matching over 13 bases. This CDR3 contains 15 residues. V was pared by 4 bases and J by 5 bases, with 4 bases of the junction left unmatched. Germline lookup yields CDR1 MNHEY and CDR2 SVGEGT. CDR3 in amino acids: CASSWTSGRIETQYF. Written as DNA, the CDR3 is TGTGCCAGCAGTTGGACTAGCGGGAGAATTGAGACCCAGTACTTC.

CDR3 sequence (DNA): TGCAGCGTTCCCCCGGGACTAGCGGGAGGGCCCGGGGGGGACGAGCAGTACTTC. Translating gives CSVPPGLAGGPGGDEQYF. The rearrangement uses TRBV29-1 and TRBJ2-7, with 16 bases matching TRBD2. CDR1 is SQVTM and CDR2 is ANQGSEA in the germline V gene. Germline trimming cut 5 bases from V and 5 bases from J; bases unmatched to any gene: 15. There are 18 residues in the CDR3.

The chain joins TRBV7-9 to TRBJ1-1; tentative D call: TRBD1 (6 bases). The germline gives CDR1 SEHNR, CDR2 FQNEAQ (reference sequence). V was cut by 5 bases and J by 6 bases, with 13 bases left in between. CDR3 length: 13 residues. The CDR3 DNA reads TGTGCCAGCAGCCCCCAACAGGGATCTGAAGCTTTCTTT. Amino acids: CASSPQQGSEAFF.

This chain joins TRBV28 and TRBJ1-4, with D possibly TRBD1 on 5 matching bases. Germline CDR1 reads MDHEN; CDR2 reads SYDVKM. CDR3 size: 15 residues. V was trimmed by 6 bases and J by 7 bases, leaving 18 bases between them. The CDR3 spells CASRQNPDIREKLFF. CDR3 nucleotide sequence: TGTGCCAGCAGACAAAACCCGGACATCCGTGAAAAACTGTTTTTT.

This clonotype has more than one count but fewer than ten. In DNA, the CDR3 is TGCAGCGTTGGGGGACAGGGGATCGGCTACACCTTC. Protein sequence: CSVGGQGIGYTF. The chain recombines TRBV29-1 with TRBJ1-2; 10 bases match TRBD1. The CDR3 contains 12 residues. The trim removed 4 bases at V and 8 bases at J, leaving 4 bases unmatched. In germline, CDR1 is SQVTM, CDR2 ANQGSEA.

The chain employs TRBV20-1 and TRBJ2-5, with D possibly being TRBD1 or TRBD2 (5 bases each). Germline lookup yields CDR1 DFQATT and CDR2 SNEGSKA (reference sequence). The CDR3 extends over 12 amino acids. Between the trimmed V and J ends, which lost 1 base and 5 bases, there was a span of 8 bases. The CDR3 region has the DNA TGCAGTGCTAGAGTTGAGGGGGAGACCCAGTACTTC. It encodes CSARVEGETQYF.

The table lists this clonotype with many counts. The chain couples TRBV2 to TRBJ1-1; TRBD1 agrees at 7 bases. The CDR3 sequence is 13 residues long. The J segment lost 1 base and the V segment lost 5 bases, leaving 1 base of the junction unmatched. In germline, CDR1 is SNHLY, CDR2 FYNNEI. CDR3 nucleotide sequence: TGTGCCAGCAGTCGACAGGGGAACACTGAAGCTTTCTTT. As protein: CASSRQGNTEAFF.